A single sample is the source of the 24 T cell receptor beta chains below, sequenced in a study of blood T cell repertoires in COVID-19. Clones were sequenced by immunoSEQ multiplex PCR, and TCRdb holds only the in-frame ones, with some missing. This sample has approximately 230,000 clones, with about 91% found just once. Material: peripheral blood. The receptors stem from a man older than 75 with acute or convalescent COVID-19.

This chain connects TRBV2 to TRBJ2-7; D may be TRBD1 (7 bases). This CDR3 is built from 13 residues. Germline CDR1 and CDR2: SNHLY and FYNNEI. V lost 6 bases and J lost 7, with 16 bases in between. DNA for the CDR3: TGTGCCAGCAGACTCGACAGGGCGGGGGAGCAGTACTTC. Residues: CASRLDRAGEQYF.

The V call is TRBV19, the J call TRBJ2-1; D might be TRBD2 (7 bases). This CDR3 is 17 amino acids long. Germline values: CDR1 LNHDA, CDR2 SQIVND (reference sequence). Trimming pared 1 base from V and 1 base from J, leaving 14 bases between. This CDR3 reads CASSIVAGAGSYNEQFF. For the CDR3, the DNA is TGTGCCAGTAGTATAGTGGCGGGGGCTGGTTCCTACAATGAGCAGTTCTTC.

Only a few counts were recorded for this clone. The CDR3 sequence is CAISESIGTVNPYNEQFF. Here the CDR3 DNA reads TGTGCCATCAGTGAGTCTATCGGGACAGTGAACCCCTACAATGAGCAGTTCTTC. V gene TRBV10-3 combines with J gene TRBJ2-1, with TRBD1 identical over 7 bases. The junction had 10 bases not matched to a gene; V was cut back by 0 bases and J by 2 bases. The CDR3 length is 18 residues. Germline loops: CDR1 ENHRY, CDR2 SYGVKD.

The chain links TRBV29-1 to TRBJ2-7; D may be TRBD1 (5 bases). The CDR3 loop spans 14 amino acids. Germline loops: CDR1 SQVTM, CDR2 ANQGSEA. Trimming took 6 bases from V and 7 from J, leaving 22 bases between them. The CDR3 region has the DNA TGCAGCGTCTTGGGGCTAGACGGTTTGAGTGAGCAGTACTTC. Its translation is CSVLGLDGLSEQYF.

The rearrangement joins TRBV6-1 to TRBJ2-7; 12 bases agree with TRBD1. The CDR3 is 15 residues long. Germline V lookup: CDR1 MNHNS, CDR2 SASEGT. Germline trimming cut 2 bases from V and 7 bases from J; bases unmatched to any gene: 6. This CDR3 is CASSEPGTGGDEQYF. CDR3 in DNA: TGTGCCAGCAGTGAACCAGGGACAGGGGGCGATGAGCAGTACTTC.

This chain uses TRBV7-3 with TRBJ1-1, with 7 bases identical to TRBD1. This CDR3 is 23 amino acids long. Looked up from germline, CDR1 is SGHTA and CDR2 is FQGTGA. The trim removed 1 base at V and 0 bases at J, leaving 26 bases unmatched. The CDR3 region has the DNA TGTGCCAGCAGCTTAAGGCCTCAAGGTTCCGACAGGGCTATAGGGGGCATGAACACTGAAGCTTTCTTT. It codes for CASSLRPQGSDRAIGGMNTEAFF. The whole variable domain, filled in from reference TRBV7-3 and TRBJ1-1, reads GAGVSQTPSNKVTEKGKYVELRCDPISGHTALYWYRQSLGQGPEFLIYFQGTGAADDSGLPNDRFFAVRPEGSVSTLKIQRTERGDSAVYLCASSLRPQGSDRAIGGMNTEAFFGQGTRLTVV.

V and J are TRBV5-5 and TRBJ2-7; 7 bases agree with TRBD2. The CDR3 covers 15 residues. Germline V gene sequence: CDR1 SGHKS, CDR2 YYEKEE (reference sequence). Trimming cost V 0 bases and J 5 bases; bases outside gene matches: 8. The CDR3, as DNA: TGTGCCAGCAGCTTGGTTTTGCGGGAGACCGACGAGCAGTACTTC. Protein sequence: CASSLVLRETDEQYF.

This clone came up once. The chain couples TRBV4-3 to TRBJ2-5; 8 bases align to TRBD2. The CDR3 totals 15 residues. Germline V CDR1 and CDR2: LGHNA, YSLEER. V lost 5 bases and J lost 4; bases outside the gene matches: 9. The CDR3 sequence: CASSFAALAGETQYF. The CDR3 DNA follows: TGCGCCAGCAGCTTCGCGGCCCTAGCGGGAGAGACCCAGTACTTC.

The chain combines TRBV18 with TRBJ2-1; 7 bases fit TRBD2. The CDR3 consists of 13 residues. V shed 11 bases, J shed 1 base, and the junction held 5 bases outside the gene matches. CDR1 KGHSH and CDR2 LQKENI come from the germline V gene. CDR3 sequence (DNA): TGTGCCTCCCGGGGGGAATCCTACAATGAGCAGTTCTTC. Encoded protein: CASRGESYNEQFF.

The rearrangement joins TRBV29-1 to TRBJ2-6, with no clear D. The length of the CDR3 is 13 residues. In germline, CDR1 is SQVTM, CDR2 ANQGSEA. V was cut by 4 bases and J by 2 bases, with 6 bases left in between. As DNA, the CDR3 is TGCAGCGTTGCCCAGACTGGGGCCAACGTCCTGACTTTC. Amino acids: CSVAQTGANVLTF.

A few counts support this clone. The chain links TRBV6-2 or TRBV6-3 to TRBJ2-7, with D perhaps TRBD2 (6 bases). Trimming stripped 2 bases from V and 0 bases from J, with 8 bases between. The CDR3 is 14 amino acids. CDR1 and CDR2 from the germline V gene are MNHEY and SVGEGT. CDR3 protein: CASSYGTFSYEQYF. The CDR3, as DNA: TGTGCCAGCAGTTACGGGACTTTCTCCTACGAGCAGTACTTC.

This clone is a singleton in its sample. The chain joins TRBV19 to TRBJ2-7; maybe TRBD1 (5 bases). CDR1 and CDR2 from the germline V gene are LNHDA and SQIVND (reference sequence). V dropped 4 bases and J dropped 2 bases, with 15 bases sitting between them. The CDR3 runs 15 residues. The CDR3 coding sequence is TGTGCCAGTAGTACAATTTTAGGGGCCACCTACGAGCAGTACTTC. Residues: CASSTILGATYEQYF.

The V and J genes are TRBV13 and TRBJ2-3; 8 nucleotides agree with TRBD2. The germline V gene encodes CDR1 PRHDT and CDR2 FYEKMQ (reference sequence). V trimming: 4 bases; J trimming: 2 bases; junction bases outside the gene matches: 11. The CDR3 loop spans 17 amino acids. The CDR3 sequence is CASSSPGGAGDTDTQYF. The DNA of the CDR3 is TGTGCCAGCAGCTCCCCGGGGGGAGCGGGGGACACAGATACGCAGTATTTT.

This clone was seen a handful of times. The chain uses TRBV2 and TRBJ1-5; unclear D gene. Germline V gene data show CDR1 as SNHLY and CDR2 as FYNNEI. V lost 4 bases, J lost 5 bases, and 12 bases lay in between. This CDR3 is built from 14 residues. This chain's CDR3 is CASSGGIEDQPQHF. In DNA, the CDR3 is TGTGCCAGCAGTGGAGGAATTGAAGATCAGCCCCAGCATTTT.

The chain recombines TRBV18 with TRBJ1-6; 10 positions agree with TRBD1. The junction had 5 bases not matched to a gene; V was cut back by 5 bases and J by 10 bases. The V gene's germline CDR1 is KGHSH and CDR2 LQKENI. CDR3 length: 14 amino acids. As DNA, the CDR3 is TGTGCCAGCTCATCCGGGACAGGGGAGTCACCCCTCCACTTT. The encoded protein is CASSSGTGESPLHF. The whole variable domain, remainder taken from reference TRBV18 and TRBJ1-6, is NAGVMQNPRHLVRRRGQEARLRCSPMKGHSHVYWYRQLPEEGLKFMVYLQKENIIDESGMPKERFSAEFPKEGPSILRIQQVVRGDSAAYFCASSSGTGESPLHFGNGTRLTVT.

The V gene is TRBV3-1 (or the pseudogene TRBV3-2), the J gene TRBJ2-6; 8 bases align to TRBD1. The CDR3 contains 15 residues. Trimming took 4 bases from V and 2 from J; bases not matched to a gene: 1. Germline V CDR1 and CDR2: LGHDT, YNNKEL (reference sequence). The CDR3 here is CASSPTGAGANVLTF. Here the CDR3 DNA reads TGTGCCAGCAGCCCGACAGGGGCTGGGGCCAACGTCCTGACTTTC.

This clone was counted a few times. The chain has TRBV5-1 and TRBJ2-1; 8 positions match TRBD1. Trimming at V came to 0 bases and at J to 8 bases, leaving 7 bases not matched to a gene. CDR1 SGHRS and CDR2 YFSETQ come from the germline V gene. The CDR3 length is 15 residues. The CDR3 sequence is CASSLEGTGLDEQFF. In DNA, the CDR3 is TGCGCCAGCAGCTTGGAGGGGACAGGCCTCGATGAGCAGTTCTTC. Filled out from reference TRBV5-1 and TRBJ2-1, the complete variable domain reads KAGVTQTPRYLIKTRGQQVTLSCSPISGHRSVSWYQQTPGQGLQFLFEYFSETQRNKGNFPGRFSGRQFSNSRSEMNVSTLELGDSALYLCASSLEGTGLDEQFFGPGTRLTVL.

V usage is TRBV28 and J usage is TRBJ1-5; the D gene is possibly TRBD1 (5 bases). Germline CDR1 is MDHEN and CDR2 is SYDVKM. V was pared by 4 bases and J by 1 base, with 14 bases between. CDR3 length: 16 amino acids. The CDR3 region has the DNA TGTGCCAGCAGTTCCTTCGGGGGGAACAGCAATCAGCCCCAGCATTTT. Its protein is CASSSFGGNSNQPQHF.

The chain is built from TRBV7-2 and TRBJ2-1, with a possible D match to TRBD2 (6 bases). V shed 2 bases and J shed 4 bases, with 15 bases lying between them. CDR1 is SGHTA and CDR2 is FQGNSA in the germline V gene. The CDR3 is made up of 16 amino acids. The CDR3 spells CASSLLWTTIYNEQFF. The CDR3 DNA reads TGTGCCAGCAGCTTATTGTGGACTACAATTTACAATGAGCAGTTCTTC.

J is TRBJ2-5 and V is TRBV29-1; 8 nucleotides line up with TRBD1. The length of the CDR3 is 13 residues. V lost 4 bases to trimming and J lost 5 bases; unmatched junction nucleotides: 6. Germline CDR1 SQVTM, CDR2 ANQGSEA. The CDR3 sequence is CSVVTGGKETQYF. The CDR3 bases are TGCAGCGTTGTCACAGGGGGTAAGGAGACCCAGTACTTC. Supplemented by reference TRBV29-1 and TRBJ2-5, the full variable domain reads SAVISQKPSRDICQRGTSLTIQCQVDSQVTMMFWYRQQPGQSLTLIATANQGSEATYESGFVIDKFPISRPNLTFSTLTVSNMSPEDSSIYLCSVVTGGKETQYFGPGTRLLVL.

This chain links TRBV12-3 or TRBV12-4 with TRBJ2-7, with no clear D. The length of the CDR3 is 12 residues. Trimming removed 1 base at V and 3 bases at J, with 4 bases between. CDR3 DNA sequence: TGTGCCAGCAGTTTAGTCAACTACGAGCAGTACTTC. Its protein product is CASSLVNYEQYF.

The rearrangement uses TRBV18 and TRBJ1-2, with 8 bases that match TRBD1. The J segment lost 3 bases and the V segment lost 5 bases, leaving 8 bases of the junction unmatched. Germline V gives CDR1 KGHSH, CDR2 LQKENI. This CDR3 contains 15 residues. CDR3 nucleotides: TGTGCCAGCTCAACTCTGGACAGGGTCGACTATGGCTACACCTTC. It yields the protein CASSTLDRVDYGYTF.

The chain employs TRBV6-6 and TRBJ2-1; D is undetermined. Germline assignment: CDR1 MNHNY and CDR2 SVGAGI (reference sequence). The CDR3 runs to 13 residues. The germline V and J ends were trimmed by 5 bases and 3 bases, with 8 bases remaining between them. The CDR3 sequence: CASSLRIYNEQFF. CDR3 DNA sequence: TGTGCCAGCAGTCTCAGGATCTACAATGAGCAGTTCTTC.

The V gene is TRBV15, the J gene TRBJ2-7; 9 bases are a match to TRBD2. The length of the CDR3 is 17 residues. The germline V gene encodes CDR1 LNHNV and CDR2 YYDKDF (reference sequence). V lost 0 bases to trimming and J lost 3 bases; unmatched junction nucleotides: 9. The CDR3 here is CATSRDLSASGIYEQYF. The DNA for the CDR3 is TGTGCCACCAGCAGAGATCTGTCGGCTAGCGGGATCTACGAGCAGTACTTC.